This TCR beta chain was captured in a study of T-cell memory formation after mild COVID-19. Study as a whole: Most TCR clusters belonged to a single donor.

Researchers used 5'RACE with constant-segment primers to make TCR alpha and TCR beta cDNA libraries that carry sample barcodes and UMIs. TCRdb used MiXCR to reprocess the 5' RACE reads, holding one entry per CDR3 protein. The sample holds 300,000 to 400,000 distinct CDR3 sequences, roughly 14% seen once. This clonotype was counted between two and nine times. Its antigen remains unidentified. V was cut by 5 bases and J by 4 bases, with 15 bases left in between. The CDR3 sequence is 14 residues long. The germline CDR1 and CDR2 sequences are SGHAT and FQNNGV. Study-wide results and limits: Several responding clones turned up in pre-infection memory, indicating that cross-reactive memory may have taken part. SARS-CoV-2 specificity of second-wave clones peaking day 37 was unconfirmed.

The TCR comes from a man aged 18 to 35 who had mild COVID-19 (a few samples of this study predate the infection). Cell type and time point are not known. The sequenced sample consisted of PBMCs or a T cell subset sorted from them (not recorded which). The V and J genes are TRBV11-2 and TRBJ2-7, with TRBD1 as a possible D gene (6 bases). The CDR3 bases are TGTGCCAGCAGCGGGGGACAAGGAGTTTACGAGCAGTACGTC. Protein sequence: CASSGGQGVYEQYV.